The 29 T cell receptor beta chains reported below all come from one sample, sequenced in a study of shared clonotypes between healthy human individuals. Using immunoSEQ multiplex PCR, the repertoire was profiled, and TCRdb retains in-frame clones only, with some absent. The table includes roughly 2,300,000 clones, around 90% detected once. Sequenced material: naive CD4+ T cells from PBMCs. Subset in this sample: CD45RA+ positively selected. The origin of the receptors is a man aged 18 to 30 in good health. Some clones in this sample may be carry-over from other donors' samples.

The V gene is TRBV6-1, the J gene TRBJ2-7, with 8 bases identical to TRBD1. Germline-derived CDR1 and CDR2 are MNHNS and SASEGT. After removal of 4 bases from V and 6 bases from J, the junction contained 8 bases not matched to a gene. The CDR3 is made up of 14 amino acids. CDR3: CASSVQGVSGEQYF. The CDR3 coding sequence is TGTGCCAGCAGTGTACAGGGGGTTTCGGGCGAGCAGTACTTC.

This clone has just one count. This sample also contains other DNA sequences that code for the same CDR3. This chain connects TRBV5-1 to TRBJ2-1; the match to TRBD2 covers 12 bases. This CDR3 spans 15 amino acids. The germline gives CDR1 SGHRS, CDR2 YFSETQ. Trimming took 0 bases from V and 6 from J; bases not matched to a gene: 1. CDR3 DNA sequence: TGCGCCAGCAGCTTGGGACTAGCGGGAGCCAATGAGCAGTTCTTC. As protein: CASSLGLAGANEQFF.

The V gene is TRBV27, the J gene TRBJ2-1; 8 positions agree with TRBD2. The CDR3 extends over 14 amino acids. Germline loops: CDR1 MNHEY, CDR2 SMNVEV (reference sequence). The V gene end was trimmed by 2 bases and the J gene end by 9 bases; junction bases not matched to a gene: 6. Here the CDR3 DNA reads TGTGCCAGCAGTTTAGGGTTAGCGGGAACTGAGCAGTTCTTC. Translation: CASSLGLAGTEQFF.

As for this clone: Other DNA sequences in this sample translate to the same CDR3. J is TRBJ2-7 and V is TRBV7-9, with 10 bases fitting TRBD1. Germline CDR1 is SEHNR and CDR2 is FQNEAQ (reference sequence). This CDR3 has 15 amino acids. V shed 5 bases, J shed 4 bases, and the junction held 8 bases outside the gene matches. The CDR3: CASSPTRDRGYEQYF. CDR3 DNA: TGTGCCAGCAGCCCAACCCGGGACAGGGGATACGAGCAGTACTTC. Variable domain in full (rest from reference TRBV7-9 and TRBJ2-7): DTGVSQNPRHKITKRGQNVTFRCDPISEHNRLYWYRQTLGQGPEFLTYFQNEAQLEKSRLLSDRFSAERPKGSFSTLEIQRTEQGDSAMYLCASSPTRDRGYEQYFGPGTRLTVT.

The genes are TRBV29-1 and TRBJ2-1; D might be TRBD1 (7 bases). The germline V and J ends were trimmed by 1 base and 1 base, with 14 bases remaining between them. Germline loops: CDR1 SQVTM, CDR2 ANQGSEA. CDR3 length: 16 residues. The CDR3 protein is CSVEVGAGGSYNEQFF. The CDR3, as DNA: TGCAGCGTTGAAGTGGGGGCAGGGGGGTCCTACAATGAGCAGTTCTTC.

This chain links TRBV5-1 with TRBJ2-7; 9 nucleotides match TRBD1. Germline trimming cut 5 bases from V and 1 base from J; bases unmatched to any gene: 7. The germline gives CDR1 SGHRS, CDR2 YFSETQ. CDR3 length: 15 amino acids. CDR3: CASRWDRVGSYEQYF. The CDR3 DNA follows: TGCGCCAGCAGATGGGACAGGGTCGGATCCTACGAGCAGTACTTC. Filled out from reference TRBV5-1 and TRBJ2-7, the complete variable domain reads KAGVTQTPRYLIKTRGQQVTLSCSPISGHRSVSWYQQTPGQGLQFLFEYFSETQRNKGNFPGRFSGRQFSNSRSEMNVSTLELGDSALYLCASRWDRVGSYEQYFGPGTRLTVT.

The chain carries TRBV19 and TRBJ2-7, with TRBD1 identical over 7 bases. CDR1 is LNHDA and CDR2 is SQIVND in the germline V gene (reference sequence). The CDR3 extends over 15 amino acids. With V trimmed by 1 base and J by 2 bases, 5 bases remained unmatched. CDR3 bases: TGTGCCAGTAGTATAGGACAGGGTGGAACCTACGAGCAGTACTTC. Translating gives CASSIGQGGTYEQYF.

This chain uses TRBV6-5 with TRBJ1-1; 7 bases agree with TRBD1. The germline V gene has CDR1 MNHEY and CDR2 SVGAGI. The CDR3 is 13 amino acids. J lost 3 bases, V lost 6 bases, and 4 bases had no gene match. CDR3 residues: CASRPGTDTEAFF. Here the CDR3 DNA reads TGTGCCAGCAGACCCGGGACAGACACTGAAGCTTTCTTT.

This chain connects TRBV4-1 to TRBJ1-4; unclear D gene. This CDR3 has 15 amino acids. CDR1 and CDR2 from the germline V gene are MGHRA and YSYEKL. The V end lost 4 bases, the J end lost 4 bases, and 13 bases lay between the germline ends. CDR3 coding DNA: TGCGCCAGCAGCCCCGACGGACGGAGTAATGAAAAACTGTTTTTT. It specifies CASSPDGRSNEKLFF.

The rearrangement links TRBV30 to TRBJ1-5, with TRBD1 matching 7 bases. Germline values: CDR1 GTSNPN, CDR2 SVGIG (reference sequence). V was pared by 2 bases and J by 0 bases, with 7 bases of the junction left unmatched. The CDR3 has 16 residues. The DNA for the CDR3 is TGTGCCTGGAGTCCACGGGGGACAGCTAGCAATCAGCCCCAGCATTTT. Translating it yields CAWSPRGTASNQPQHF.

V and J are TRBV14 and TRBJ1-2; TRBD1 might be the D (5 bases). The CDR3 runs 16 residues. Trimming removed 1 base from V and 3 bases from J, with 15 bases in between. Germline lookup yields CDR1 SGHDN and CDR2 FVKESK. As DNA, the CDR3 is TGTGCCAGCAGCCAAGTCGCCCGGGGCCCCTACTATGGCTACACCTTC. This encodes CASSQVARGPYYGYTF.

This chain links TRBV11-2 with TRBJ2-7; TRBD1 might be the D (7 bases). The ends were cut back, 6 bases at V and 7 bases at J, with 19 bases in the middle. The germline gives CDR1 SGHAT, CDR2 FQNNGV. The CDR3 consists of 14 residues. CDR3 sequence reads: CASRSVRGTGEQYF. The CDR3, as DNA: TGTGCCAGCAGGTCCGTCAGGGGGACTGGGGAGCAGTACTTC.

The CDR3 protein is CASSFGTSSINSYNEQFF. The CDR3 region has the DNA TGCGCCAGCAGCTTCGGGACTAGCAGCATAAACTCCTACAATGAGCAGTTCTTC. J is TRBJ2-1 and V is TRBV5-1, with 9 bases that match TRBD2. Trimming removed 2 bases from V and 0 bases from J; junction bases left unmatched: 9. The CDR3 is 18 residues long. The germline V gene has CDR1 SGHRS and CDR2 YFSETQ.

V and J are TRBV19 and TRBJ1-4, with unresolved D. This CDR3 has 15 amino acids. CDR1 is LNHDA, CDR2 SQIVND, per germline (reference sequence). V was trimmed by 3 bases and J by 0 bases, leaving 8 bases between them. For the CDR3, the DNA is TGTGCCAGTAGTATCGGGTCCGCAACTAATGAAAAACTGTTTTTT. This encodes CASSIGSATNEKLFF.

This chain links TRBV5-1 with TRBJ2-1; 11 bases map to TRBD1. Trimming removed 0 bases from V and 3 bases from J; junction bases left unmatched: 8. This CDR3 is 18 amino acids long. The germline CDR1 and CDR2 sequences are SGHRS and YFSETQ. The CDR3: CASSLVPPGTGGYNEQFF. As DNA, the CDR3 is TGCGCCAGCAGCTTGGTTCCACCCGGGACAGGGGGCTACAATGAGCAGTTCTTC.

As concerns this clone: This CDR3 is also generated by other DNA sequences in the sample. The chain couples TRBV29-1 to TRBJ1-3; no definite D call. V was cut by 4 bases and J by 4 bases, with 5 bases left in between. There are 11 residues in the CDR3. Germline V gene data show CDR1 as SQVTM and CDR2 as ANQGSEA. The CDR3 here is CSVGSGNTIYF. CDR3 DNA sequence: TGCAGCGTTGGATCCGGAAACACCATATATTTT. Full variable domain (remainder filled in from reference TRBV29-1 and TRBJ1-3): SAVISQKPSRDICQRGTSLTIQCQVDSQVTMMFWYRQQPGQSLTLIATANQGSEATYESGFVIDKFPISRPNLTFSTLTVSNMSPEDSSIYLCSVGSGNTIYFGEGSWLTVV.

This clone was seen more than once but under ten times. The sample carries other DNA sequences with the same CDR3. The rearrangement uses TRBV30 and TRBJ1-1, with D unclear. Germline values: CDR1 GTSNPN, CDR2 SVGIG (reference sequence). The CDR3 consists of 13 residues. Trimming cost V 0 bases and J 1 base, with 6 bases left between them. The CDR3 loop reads CAWSVRGNTEAFF. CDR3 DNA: TGTGCCTGGAGTGTACGGGGGAACACTGAAGCTTTCTTT.

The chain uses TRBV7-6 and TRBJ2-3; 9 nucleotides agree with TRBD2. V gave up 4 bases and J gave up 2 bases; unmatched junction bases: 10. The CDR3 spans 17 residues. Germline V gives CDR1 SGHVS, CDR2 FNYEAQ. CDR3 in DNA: TGTGCCAGCAGCTCATACCGAAGCGGGAGGTTCACAGATACGCAGTATTTT. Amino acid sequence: CASSSYRSGRFTDTQYF. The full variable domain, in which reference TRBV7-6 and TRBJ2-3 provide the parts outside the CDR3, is GAGVSQSPRYKVTKRGQDVALRCDPISGHVSLYWYRQALGQGPEFLTYFNYEAQQDKSGLPNDRFSAERPEGSISTLTIQRTEQRDSAMYRCASSSYRSGRFTDTQYFGPGTRLTVL.

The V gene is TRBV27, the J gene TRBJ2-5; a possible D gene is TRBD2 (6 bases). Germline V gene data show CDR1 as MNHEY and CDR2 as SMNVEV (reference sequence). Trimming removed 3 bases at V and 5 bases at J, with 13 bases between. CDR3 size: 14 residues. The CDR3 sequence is CASSFSGEGETQYF. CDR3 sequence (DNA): TGTGCCAGCAGTTTTTCGGGAGAAGGGGAGACCCAGTACTTC.

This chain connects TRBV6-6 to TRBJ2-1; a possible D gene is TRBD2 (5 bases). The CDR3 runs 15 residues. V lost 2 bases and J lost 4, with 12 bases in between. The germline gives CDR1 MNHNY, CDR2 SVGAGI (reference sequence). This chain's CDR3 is CASSYAGGTYNEQFF. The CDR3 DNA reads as TGTGCCAGCAGTTACGCCGGAGGTACTTACAATGAGCAGTTCTTC.

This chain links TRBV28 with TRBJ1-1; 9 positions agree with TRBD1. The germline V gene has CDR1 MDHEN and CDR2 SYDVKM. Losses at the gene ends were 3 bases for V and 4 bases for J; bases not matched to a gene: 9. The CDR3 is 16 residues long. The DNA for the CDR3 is TGTGCCAGCAGTTTCCTTTGGGGACAGGGAGGCACTGAAGCTTTCTTT. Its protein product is CASSFLWGQGGTEAFF.

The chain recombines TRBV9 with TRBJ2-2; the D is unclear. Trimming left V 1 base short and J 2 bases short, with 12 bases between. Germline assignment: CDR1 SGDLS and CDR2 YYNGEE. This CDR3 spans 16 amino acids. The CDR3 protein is CASSVRQNPNTGELFF. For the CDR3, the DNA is TGTGCCAGCAGCGTACGGCAGAACCCTAACACCGGGGAGCTGTTTTTT.

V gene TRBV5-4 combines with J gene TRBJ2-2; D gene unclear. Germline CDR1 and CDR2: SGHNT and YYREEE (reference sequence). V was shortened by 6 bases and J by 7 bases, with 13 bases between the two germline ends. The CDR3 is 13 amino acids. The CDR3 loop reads CASTQKNSGELFF. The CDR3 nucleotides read TGTGCCAGCACCCAGAAGAATAGCGGGGAGCTGTTTTTT.

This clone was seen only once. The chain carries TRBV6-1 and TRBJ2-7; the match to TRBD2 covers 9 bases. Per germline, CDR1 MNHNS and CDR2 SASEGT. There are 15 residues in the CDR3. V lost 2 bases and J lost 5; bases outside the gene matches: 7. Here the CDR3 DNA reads TGTGCCAGCAGTGAACTGGCGGGAGGGGTGGACGAGCAGTACTTC. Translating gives CASSELAGGVDEQYF.

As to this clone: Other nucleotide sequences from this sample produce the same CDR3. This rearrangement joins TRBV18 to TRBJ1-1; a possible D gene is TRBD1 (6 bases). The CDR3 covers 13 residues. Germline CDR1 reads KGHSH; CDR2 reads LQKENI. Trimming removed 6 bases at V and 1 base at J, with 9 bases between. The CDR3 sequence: CASSQQGNTEAFF. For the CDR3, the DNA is TGTGCCAGCTCTCAACAGGGGAACACTGAAGCTTTCTTT.

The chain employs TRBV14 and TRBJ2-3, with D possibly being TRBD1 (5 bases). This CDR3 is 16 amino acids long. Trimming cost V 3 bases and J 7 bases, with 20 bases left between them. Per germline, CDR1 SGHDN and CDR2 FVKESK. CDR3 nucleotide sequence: TGTGCCAGCAGCCAGGCAGGGCTCCGCTTGATTAATACGCAGTATTTT. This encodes CASSQAGLRLINTQYF.

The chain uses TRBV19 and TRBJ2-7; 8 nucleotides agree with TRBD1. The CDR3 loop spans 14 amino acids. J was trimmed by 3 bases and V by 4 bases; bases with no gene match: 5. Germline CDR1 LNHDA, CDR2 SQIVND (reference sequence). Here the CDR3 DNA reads TGTGCCAGTAGTACCCACGGACAGGGCTACGAGCAGTACTTC. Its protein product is CASSTHGQGYEQYF.

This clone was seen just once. CDR3 DNA sequence: TGTGCCAGCAAAACAGGGGGCTGGGGCTACACCTTC. It specifies CASKTGGWGYTF. The gene calls are TRBV28 and TRBJ1-2; 9 bases are a match to TRBD1. This CDR3 is 12 amino acids long. The V gene's germline CDR1 is MDHEN and CDR2 SYDVKM. V shed 7 bases, J shed 8 bases, and the junction held 5 bases outside the gene matches.

CDR3: CASSPIIYEQYF. CDR3 DNA sequence: TGTGCCAGCAGCCCCATAATCTACGAGCAGTACTTC. V usage is TRBV2 and J usage is TRBJ2-7; D gene unclear. This CDR3 has 12 residues. Germline V gene sequence: CDR1 SNHLY, CDR2 FYNNEI. Trimming took 6 bases from V and 3 from J, leaving 9 bases between them.